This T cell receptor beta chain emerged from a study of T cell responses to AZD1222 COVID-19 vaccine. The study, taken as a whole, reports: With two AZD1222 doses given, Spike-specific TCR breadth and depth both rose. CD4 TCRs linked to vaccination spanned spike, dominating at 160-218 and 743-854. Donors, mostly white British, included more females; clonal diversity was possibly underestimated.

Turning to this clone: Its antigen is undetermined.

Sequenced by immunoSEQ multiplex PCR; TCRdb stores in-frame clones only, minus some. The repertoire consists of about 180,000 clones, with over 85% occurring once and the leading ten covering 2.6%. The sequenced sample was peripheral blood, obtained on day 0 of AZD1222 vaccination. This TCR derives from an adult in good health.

CDR3 sequence reads: CASSDQGAKDTEAFF. CDR3 DNA sequence: TGTGCCAGCAGTGACCAGGGGGCGAAGGACACTGAAGCTTTCTTT. The chain employs TRBV6-1 and TRBJ1-1; 8 bases agree with TRBD1. Germline trimming cut 3 bases from V and 3 bases from J; bases unmatched to any gene: 6. Germline-derived CDR1 and CDR2 are MNHNS and SASEGT. The CDR3 covers 15 residues.